This record looks at one T cell receptor beta chain sequence and its context. The antigen remains unidentified. This sample was taken from a study of cytomegalovirus exposure and HLA in healthy donors. PCR involved 60 Vbeta and 13 Jbeta primers. The protocol was immunoSEQ multiplex PCR, while the TCRdb copy is restricted to in-frame clones and leaves out a portion. The table has roughly 130,000 clones, approximately 65% seen once; the top ten hold 6.5%. With V trimmed by 6 bases and J by 4 bases, 6 bases remained unmatched. The length of the CDR3 is 15 residues. Germline CDR1 SGHTA, CDR2 FQGNSA. It was healthy bone marrow donors who served as donors. General study results and limits: Clonal expansion, a later analysis showed, was greater in HLA-associated TCR beta chains than in equally common others. In an earlier analysis, in about 530 donors, most V segments appeared productive either ~87% or ~30% of the time. There were reportedly fewer N-insertions in an Asian-associated ancestry cluster than the roughly 610-donor mean, in a later analysis.

The source is a woman aged 55-75 years in good health and CMV-seronegative. Source material: PBMCs. The chain carries TRBV7-2 and TRBJ2-3, with TRBD2 matching 11 bases. CDR3: CASRRTSGLADTQYF. The DNA for the CDR3 is TGTGCCAGCAGAAGGACTAGCGGGTTGGCAGATACGCAGTATTTT.